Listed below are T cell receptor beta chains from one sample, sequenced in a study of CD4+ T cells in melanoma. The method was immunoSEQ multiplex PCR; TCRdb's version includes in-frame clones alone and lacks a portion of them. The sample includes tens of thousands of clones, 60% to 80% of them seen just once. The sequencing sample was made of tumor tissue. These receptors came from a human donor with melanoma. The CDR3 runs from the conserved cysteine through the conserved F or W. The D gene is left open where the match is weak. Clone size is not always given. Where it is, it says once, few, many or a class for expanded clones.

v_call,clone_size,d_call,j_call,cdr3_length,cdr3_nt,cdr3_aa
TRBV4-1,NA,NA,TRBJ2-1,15,TGCGCCAGCAGCCAAGTTGCGGGGCCCTACAATGAGCAGTTCTTC,CASSQVAGPYNEQFF
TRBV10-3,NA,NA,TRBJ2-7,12,TGTGCCATCAGTGAGGGTACCCACGAGCAGTACTTC,CAISEGTHEQYF
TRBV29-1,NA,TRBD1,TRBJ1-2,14,TGCAGCGTTCCCCCGACAGGGTCCGACTATGGCTACACCTTC,CSVPPTGSDYGYTF
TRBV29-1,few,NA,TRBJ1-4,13,TGCAGCGTAAAGACGGCAACTAATGAAAAACTGTTTTTT,CSVKTATNEKLFF
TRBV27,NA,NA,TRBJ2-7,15,TGTGCCAGCAGTTTATCCACTGGGATTTCGGGGGAGCAGTACTTC,CASSLSTGISGEQYF
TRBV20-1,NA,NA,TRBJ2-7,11,TGCAGTGCTAGGGGGTCCTACGAGCAGTACTTC,CSARGSYEQYF
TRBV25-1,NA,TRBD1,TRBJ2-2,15,TGTGCCAGCAGTGACTGGGACAGGGGGGACGGGGAGCTGTTTTTT,CASSDWDRGDGELFF
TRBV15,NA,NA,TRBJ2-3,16,TGTGCCACCAGCAGAGATGAGTTCGGGAGCACAGATACGCAGTATTTT,CATSRDEFGSTDTQYF
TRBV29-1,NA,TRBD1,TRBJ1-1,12,TGCAGCGCAGGACAGGGGTTCACTGAAGCTTTCTTT,CSAGQGFTEAFF
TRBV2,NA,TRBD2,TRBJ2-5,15,TGTGCCAGCAGACTACTTAGCGGGGGAGGGAAGACCCAGTACTTC,CASRLLSGGGKTQYF
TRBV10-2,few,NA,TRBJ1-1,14,TGCGCCAGCAGTTCACAAAGGATTGAGACTGAAGCTTTCTTT,CASSSQRIETEAFF
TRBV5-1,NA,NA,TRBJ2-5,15,TGCGCCAGCAGCTTCGGACCCCCCAGCCAAGAGACCCAGTACTTC,CASSFGPPSQETQYF
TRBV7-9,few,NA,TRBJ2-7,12,TGTGCCAGCAGCCAGGGACCCCACGAGCAGTACTTC,CASSQGPHEQYF
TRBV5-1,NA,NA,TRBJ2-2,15,TGCGCCAGCAGCCGCGTGACAGCACCCACCGGGGAGCTGTTTTTT,CASSRVTAPTGELFF
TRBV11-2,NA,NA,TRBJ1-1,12,TGTGCCAGCAGCTTAGGACAGCTGGGGGCTTTCTTT,CASSLGQLGAFF
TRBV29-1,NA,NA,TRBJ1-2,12,TGCAGCGTTATGGAGCAGGGCTATGGCTACACCTTC,CSVMEQGYGYTF
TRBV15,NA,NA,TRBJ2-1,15,TGTGCCACCAGCAGGGACGGGACCTCCTACAATGAGCAGTTCTTC,CATSRDGTSYNEQFF
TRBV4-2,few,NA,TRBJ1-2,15,TGTGCCAGCAGCTTGGGGCAGGGCAGGAACTATGGCTACACCTTC,CASSLGQGRNYGYTF
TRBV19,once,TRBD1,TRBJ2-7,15,TGTGCCAGTAGTGACCGGGACAGGGTACGATACGAGCAGTACTTC,CASSDRDRVRYEQYF
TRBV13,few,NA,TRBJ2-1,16,TGTGCCAGCAGCCGGCCCTGGGGGGAAATGGACAATGAGCAGTTCTTC,CASSRPWGEMDNEQFF
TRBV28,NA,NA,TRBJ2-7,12,TGTGCCAGCACTCAGGGGTACTACGAGCAGTACTTC,CASTQGYYEQYF
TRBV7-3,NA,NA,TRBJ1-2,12,TGTGCCAGCAGCAAGGGACACGGAGGCTACACCTTC,CASSKGHGGYTF
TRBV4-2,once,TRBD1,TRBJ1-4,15,TGTGCCAGCAGCCAGGGGGACAGTGTGAATGAAAAACTGTTTTTT,CASSQGDSVNEKLFF
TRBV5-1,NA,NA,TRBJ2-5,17,TGCGCCAGCAGCTTGGCTTTTGCGGGGGCCCCGGAGGGGACCCAGTACTTC,CASSLAFAGAPEGTQYF
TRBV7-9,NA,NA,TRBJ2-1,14,TGTGCCAGCAGCTTAGAAAACAGGGAGTATGAGCAGTTCTTC,CASSLENREYEQFF
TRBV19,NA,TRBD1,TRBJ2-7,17,TGTGCCAGTAGTATAATGTCCTCTGGGACAGGTGGTCTCGAGCAGTACTTC,CASSIMSSGTGGLEQYF
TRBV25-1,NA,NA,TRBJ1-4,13,TGTGCCAGCAGTGTCATAACTAATGAAAAACTGTTTTTT,CASSVITNEKLFF
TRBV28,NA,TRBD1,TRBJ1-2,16,TGTGCCAGCAGTTCGGACAGGGCGGAAGCTAACTATGGCTACACCTTC,CASSSDRAEANYGYTF
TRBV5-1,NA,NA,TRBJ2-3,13,TGCGCCAGCAGCCGGACCCCCACAGATACGCAGTATTTT,CASSRTPTDTQYF
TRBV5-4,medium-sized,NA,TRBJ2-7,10,TGTGCCGGGGATCGGGGCGAGCAGTACTTC,CAGDRGEQYF
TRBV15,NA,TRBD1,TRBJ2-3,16,TGTGCCACCAGCATGAAGACAGGGCCCCACGGAGATACGCAGTATTTT,CATSMKTGPHGDTQYF